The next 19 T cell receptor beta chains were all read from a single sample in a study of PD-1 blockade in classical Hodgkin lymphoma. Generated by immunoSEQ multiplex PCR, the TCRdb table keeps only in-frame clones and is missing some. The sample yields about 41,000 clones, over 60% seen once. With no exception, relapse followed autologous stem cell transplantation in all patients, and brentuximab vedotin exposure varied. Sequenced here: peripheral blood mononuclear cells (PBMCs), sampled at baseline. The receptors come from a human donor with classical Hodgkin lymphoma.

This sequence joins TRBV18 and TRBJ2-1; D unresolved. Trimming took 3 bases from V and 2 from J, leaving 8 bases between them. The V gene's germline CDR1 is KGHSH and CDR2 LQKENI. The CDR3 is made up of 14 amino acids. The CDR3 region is CASSPPETYNEQFF. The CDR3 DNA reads TGTGCCAGCTCACCCCCTGAGACCTACAATGAGCAGTTCTTC.

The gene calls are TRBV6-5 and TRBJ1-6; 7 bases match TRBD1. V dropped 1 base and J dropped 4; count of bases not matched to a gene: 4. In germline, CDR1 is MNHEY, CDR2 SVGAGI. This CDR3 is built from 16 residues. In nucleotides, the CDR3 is TGTGCCAGCAGTTACTGGGGGACAGCTTATAATTCACCCCTCCACTTT. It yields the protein CASSYWGTAYNSPLHF.

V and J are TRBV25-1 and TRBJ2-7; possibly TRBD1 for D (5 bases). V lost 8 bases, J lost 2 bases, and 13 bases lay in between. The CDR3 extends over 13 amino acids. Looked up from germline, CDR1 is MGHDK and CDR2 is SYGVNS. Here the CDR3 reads CASETVRPYEQYF. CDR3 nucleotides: TGTGCCAGCGAGACAGTAAGGCCCTACGAGCAGTACTTC.

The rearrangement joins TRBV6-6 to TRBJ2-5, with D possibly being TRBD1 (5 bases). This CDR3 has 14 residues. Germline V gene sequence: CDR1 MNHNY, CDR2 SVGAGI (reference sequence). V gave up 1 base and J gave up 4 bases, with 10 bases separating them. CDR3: CASSYWAGPETQYF. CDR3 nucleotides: TGTGCCAGCAGTTACTGGGCAGGGCCAGAGACCCAGTACTTC.

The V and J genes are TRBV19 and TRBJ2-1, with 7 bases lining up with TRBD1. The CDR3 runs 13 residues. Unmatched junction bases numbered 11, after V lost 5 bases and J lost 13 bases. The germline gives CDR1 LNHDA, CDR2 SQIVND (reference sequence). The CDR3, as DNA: TGTGCCAGTAGTCCGGTGACAGGGTGGGTACAGTTCTTC. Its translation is CASSPVTGWVQFF. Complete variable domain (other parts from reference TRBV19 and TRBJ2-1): DGGITQSPKYLFRKEGQNVTLSCEQNLNHDAMYWYRQDPGQGLRLIYYSQIVNDFQKGDIAEGYSVSREKKESFPLTVTSAQKNPTAFYLCASSPVTGWVQFFGPGTRLTVL.

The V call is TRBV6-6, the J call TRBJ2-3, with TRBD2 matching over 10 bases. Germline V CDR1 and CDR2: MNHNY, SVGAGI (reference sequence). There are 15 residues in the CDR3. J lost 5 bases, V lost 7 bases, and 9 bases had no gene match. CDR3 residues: CASISLAGAGDTQYF. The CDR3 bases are TGTGCCAGCATCTCGCTAGCGGGAGCGGGAGATACGCAGTATTTT.

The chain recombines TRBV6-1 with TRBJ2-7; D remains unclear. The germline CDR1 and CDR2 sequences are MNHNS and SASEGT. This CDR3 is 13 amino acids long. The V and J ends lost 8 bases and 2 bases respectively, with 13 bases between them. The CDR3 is CASSRIPPYEQYF. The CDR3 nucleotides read TGTGCCAGCTCGCGGATCCCCCCCTACGAGCAGTACTTC.

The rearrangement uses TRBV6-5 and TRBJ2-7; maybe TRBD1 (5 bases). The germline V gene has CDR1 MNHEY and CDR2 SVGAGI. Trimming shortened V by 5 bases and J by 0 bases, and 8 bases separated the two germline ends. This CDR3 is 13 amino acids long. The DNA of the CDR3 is TGTGCCAGCAGTACAGACAGCTCCTACGAGCAGTACTTC. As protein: CASSTDSSYEQYF.

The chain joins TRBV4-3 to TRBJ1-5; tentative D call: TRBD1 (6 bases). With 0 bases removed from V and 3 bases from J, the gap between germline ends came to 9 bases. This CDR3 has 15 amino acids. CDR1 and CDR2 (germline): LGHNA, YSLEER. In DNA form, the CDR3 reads TGCGCCAGCAGCCAAGAAAGGGGGATCAATCAGCCCCAGCATTTT. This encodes CASSQERGINQPQHF.

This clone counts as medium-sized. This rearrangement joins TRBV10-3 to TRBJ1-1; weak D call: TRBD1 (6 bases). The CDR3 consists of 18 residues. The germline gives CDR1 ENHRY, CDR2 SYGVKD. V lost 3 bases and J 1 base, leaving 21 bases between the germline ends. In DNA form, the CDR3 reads TGTGCCATCAGTGATTGGAGGCAGGGGCACAAGGGGAACACTGAAGCTTTCTTT. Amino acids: CAISDWRQGHKGNTEAFF.

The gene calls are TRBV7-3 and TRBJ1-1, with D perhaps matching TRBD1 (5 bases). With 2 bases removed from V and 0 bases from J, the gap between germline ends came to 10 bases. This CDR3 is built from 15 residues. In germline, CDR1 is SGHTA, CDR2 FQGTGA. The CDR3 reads CASSLSGGLNTEAFF. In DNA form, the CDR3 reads TGTGCCAGCAGCTTATCCGGGGGTCTGAACACTGAAGCTTTCTTT.

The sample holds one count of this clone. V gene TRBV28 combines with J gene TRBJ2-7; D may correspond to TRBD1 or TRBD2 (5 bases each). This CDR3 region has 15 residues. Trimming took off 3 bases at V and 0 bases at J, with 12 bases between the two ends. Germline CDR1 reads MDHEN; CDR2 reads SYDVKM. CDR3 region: CASSFGTSSSYEQYF. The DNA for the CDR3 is TGTGCCAGCAGTTTCGGGACCTCCAGCTCCTACGAGCAGTACTTC.

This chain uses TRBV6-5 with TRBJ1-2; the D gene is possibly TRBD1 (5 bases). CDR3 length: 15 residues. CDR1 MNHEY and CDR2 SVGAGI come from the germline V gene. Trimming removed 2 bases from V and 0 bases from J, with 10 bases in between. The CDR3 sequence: CASSYGAASNYGYTF. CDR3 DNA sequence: TGTGCCAGCAGTTACGGGGCCGCCTCTAACTATGGCTACACCTTC.

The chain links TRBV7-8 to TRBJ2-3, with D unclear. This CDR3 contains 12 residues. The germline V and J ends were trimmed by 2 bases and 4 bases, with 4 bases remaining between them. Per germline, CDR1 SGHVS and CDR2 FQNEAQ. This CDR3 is CASSLRADTQYF. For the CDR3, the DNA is TGTGCCAGCAGCTTACGCGCAGATACGCAGTATTTT.

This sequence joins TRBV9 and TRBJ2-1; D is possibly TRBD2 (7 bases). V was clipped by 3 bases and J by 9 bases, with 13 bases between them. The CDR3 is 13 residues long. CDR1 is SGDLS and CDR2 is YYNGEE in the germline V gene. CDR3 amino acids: CASSAGGGAEQFF. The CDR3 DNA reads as TGTGCCAGCAGCGCGGGGGGCGGGGCTGAGCAGTTCTTC.

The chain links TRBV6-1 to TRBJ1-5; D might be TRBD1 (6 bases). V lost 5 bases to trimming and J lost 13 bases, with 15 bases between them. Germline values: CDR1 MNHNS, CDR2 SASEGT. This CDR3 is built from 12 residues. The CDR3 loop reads CASSPDRNPQHF. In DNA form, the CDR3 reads TGTGCCAGCAGTCCTGACAGGAATCCTCAGCATTTT.

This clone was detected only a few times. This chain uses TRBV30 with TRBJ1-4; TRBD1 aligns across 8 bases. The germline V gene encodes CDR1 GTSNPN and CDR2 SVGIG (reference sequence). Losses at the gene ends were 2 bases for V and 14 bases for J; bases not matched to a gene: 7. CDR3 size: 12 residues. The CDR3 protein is CAWSRGQGGLFF. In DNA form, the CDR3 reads TGTGCCTGGAGTCGAGGACAGGGTGGCCTGTTTTTT.

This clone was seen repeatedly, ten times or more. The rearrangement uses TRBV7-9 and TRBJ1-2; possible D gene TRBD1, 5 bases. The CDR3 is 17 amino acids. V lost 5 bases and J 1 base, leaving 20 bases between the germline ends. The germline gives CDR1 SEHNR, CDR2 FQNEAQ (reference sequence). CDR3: CASSEGLRTPLNYGYTF. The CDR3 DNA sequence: TGTGCCAGCAGCGAGGGACTCCGAACGCCGCTTAACTATGGCTACACCTTC.

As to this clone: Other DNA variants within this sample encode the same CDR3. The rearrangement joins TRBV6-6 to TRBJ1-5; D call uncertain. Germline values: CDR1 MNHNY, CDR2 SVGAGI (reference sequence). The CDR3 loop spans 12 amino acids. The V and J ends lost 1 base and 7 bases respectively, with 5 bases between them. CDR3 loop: CASSYFGQPQHF. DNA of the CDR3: TGTGCCAGCAGTTACTTCGGGCAGCCCCAGCATTTT.